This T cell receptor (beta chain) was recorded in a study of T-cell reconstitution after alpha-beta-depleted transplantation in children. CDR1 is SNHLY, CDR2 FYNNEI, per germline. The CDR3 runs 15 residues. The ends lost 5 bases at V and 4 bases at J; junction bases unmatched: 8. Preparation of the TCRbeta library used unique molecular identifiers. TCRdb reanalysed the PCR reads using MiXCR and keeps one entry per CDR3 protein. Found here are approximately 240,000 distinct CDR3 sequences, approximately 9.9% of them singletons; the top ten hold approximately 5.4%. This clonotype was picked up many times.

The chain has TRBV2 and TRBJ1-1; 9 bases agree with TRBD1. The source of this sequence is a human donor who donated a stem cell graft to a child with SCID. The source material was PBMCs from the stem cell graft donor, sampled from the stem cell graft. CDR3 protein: CASSPDRGSGTEAFF. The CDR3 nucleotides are TGTGCCAGCAGTCCGGACAGGGGATCGGGCACTGAAGCTTTCTTT.